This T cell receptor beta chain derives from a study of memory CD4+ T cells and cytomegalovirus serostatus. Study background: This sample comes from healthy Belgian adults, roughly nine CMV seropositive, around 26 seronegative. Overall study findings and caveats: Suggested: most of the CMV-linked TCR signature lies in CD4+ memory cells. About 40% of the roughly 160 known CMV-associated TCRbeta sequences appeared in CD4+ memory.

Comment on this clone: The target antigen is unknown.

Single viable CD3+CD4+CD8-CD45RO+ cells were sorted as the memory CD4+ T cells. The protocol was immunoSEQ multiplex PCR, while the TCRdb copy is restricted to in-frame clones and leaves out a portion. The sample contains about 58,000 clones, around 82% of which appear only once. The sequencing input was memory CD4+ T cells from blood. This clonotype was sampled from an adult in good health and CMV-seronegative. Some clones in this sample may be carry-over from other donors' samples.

This CDR3 reads CAWEAGSIFTGELFF. DNA of the CDR3: TGTGCCTGGGAAGCGGGATCAATTTTCACCGGGGAGCTGTTTTTT. The V call is TRBV30, the J call TRBJ2-2; 7 positions match TRBD2. CDR3 size: 15 residues. Germline V gene lookup returns CDR1 GTSNPN and CDR2 SVGIG (reference sequence). V lost 5 bases and J lost 4; bases outside the gene matches: 10.